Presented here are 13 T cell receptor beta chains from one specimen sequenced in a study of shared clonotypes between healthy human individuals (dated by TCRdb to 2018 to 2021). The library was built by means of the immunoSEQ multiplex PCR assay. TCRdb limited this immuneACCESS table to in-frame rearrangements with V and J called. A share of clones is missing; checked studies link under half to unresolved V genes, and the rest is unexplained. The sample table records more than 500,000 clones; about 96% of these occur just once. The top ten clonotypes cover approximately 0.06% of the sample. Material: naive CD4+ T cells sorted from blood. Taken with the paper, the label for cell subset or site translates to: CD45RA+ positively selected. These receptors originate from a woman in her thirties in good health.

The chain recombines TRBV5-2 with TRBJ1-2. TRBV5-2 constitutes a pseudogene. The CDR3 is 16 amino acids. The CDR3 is CASKDAREYETYGYTF. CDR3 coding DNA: TGTGCCAGCAAGGATGCTCGAGAGTACGAGACCTATGGCTACACCTTC.

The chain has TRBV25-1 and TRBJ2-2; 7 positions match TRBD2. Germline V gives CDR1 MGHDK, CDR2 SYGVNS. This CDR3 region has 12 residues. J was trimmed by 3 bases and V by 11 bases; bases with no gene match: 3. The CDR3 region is CAGRGDTGELFF. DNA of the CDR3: TGTGCCGGGAGGGGAGACACCGGGGAGCTGTTTTTT. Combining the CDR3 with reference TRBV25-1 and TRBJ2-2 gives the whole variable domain EADIYQTPRYLVIGTGKKITLECSQTMGHDKMYWYQQDPGMELHLIHYSYGVNSTEKGDLSSESTVSRIRTEHFPLTLESARPSHTSQYLCAGRGDTGELFFGEGSRLTVL.

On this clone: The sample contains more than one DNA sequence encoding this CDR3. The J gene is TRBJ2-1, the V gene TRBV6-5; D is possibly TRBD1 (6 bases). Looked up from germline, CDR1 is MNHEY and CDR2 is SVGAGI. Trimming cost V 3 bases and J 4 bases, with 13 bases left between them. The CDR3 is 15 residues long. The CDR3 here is CASSYSGASYNEQFF. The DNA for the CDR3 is TGTGCCAGCAGTTATTCAGGGGCAAGTTACAATGAGCAGTTCTTC.

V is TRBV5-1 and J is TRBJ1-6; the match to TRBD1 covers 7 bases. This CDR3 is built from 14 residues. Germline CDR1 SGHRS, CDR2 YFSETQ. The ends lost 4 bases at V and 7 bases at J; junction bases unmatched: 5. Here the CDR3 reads CASSPTGMNSPLHF. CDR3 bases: TGCGCCAGCAGCCCGACAGGGATGAATTCACCCCTCCACTTT.

As DNA, the CDR3 is TGCGCCAGCAGCTCCGGACGACTAGTTAATCGTGGCTCCTACGAGCAGTACTTC. This codes for CASSSGRLVNRGSYEQYF. This chain connects TRBV5-1 to TRBJ2-7; the D gene is possibly TRBD2 (6 bases). This CDR3 is 18 amino acids long. Trimming took off 3 bases at V and 0 bases at J, with 22 bases between the two ends. The V gene's germline CDR1 is SGHRS and CDR2 YFSETQ.

The CDR3 sequence is CASSEYRVYNEQFF. The CDR3 nucleotides read TGTGCCAGCAGTGAATATCGGGTTTACAATGAGCAGTTCTTC. This chain connects TRBV6-1 to TRBJ2-1; D remains unclear. This CDR3 contains 14 residues. CDR1 is MNHNS and CDR2 is SASEGT in the germline V gene. Trimming shortened V by 2 bases and J by 4 bases, and 9 bases separated the two germline ends.

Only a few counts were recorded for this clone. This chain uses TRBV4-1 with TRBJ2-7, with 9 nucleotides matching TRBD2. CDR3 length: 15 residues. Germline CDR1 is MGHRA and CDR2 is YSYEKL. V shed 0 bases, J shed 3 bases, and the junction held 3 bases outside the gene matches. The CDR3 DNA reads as TGCGCCAGCAGCCAAGATAGGACTAGCGTCTACGAGCAGTACTTC. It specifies CASSQDRTSVYEQYF.

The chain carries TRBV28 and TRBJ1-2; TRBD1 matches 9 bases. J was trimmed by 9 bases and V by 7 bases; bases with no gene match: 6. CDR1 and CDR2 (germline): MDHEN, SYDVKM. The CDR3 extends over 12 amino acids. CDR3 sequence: CASKGQGGSYTF. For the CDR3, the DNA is TGTGCCAGCAAGGGACAGGGAGGAAGCTACACCTTC.

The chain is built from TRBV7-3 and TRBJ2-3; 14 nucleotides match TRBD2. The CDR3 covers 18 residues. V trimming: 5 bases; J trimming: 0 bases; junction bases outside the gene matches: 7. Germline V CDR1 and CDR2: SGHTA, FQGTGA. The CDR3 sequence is CASSRGLAGASSTDTQYF. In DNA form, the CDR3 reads TGTGCCAGCAGCCGGGGACTAGCGGGAGCCTCTAGCACAGATACGCAGTATTTT.

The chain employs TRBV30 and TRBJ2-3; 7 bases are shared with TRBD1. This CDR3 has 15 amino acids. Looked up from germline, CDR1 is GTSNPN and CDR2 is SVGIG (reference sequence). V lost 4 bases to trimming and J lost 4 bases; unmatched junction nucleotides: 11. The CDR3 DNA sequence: TGTGCCTGGACCCGGGGCAGGGGGAGATCAGATACGCAGTATTTT. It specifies CAWTRGRGRSDTQYF.

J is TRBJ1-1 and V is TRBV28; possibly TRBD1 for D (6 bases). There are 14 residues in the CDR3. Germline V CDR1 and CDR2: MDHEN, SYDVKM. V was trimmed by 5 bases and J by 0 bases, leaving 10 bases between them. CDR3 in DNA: TGTGCCAGCAGTGAGCAGGGGTTGAACACTGAAGCTTTCTTT. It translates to CASSEQGLNTEAFF.

The CDR3 sequence: CASSLINSPLHF. The CDR3 coding sequence is TGTGCCAGCAGCTTAATCAATTCACCCCTCCACTTT. The chain links TRBV7-6 to TRBJ1-6; D ambiguous. V was pared by 2 bases and J by 7 bases, with 3 bases between. The CDR3 covers 12 residues. Germline V gene data show CDR1 as SGHVS and CDR2 as FNYEAQ.

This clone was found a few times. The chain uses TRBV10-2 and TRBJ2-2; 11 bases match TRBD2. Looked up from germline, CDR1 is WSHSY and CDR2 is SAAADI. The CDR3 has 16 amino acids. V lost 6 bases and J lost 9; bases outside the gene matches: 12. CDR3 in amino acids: CASSLPIAGGPRELFF. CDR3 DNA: TGCGCCAGCAGCCTCCCTATAGCGGGAGGGCCCCGGGAGCTGTTTTTT.